This T cell receptor beta chain was found in a study of blood T cell repertoires in COVID-19. Background on the study: The samples span acute and convalescent COVID-19 from the United States, Italy and Spain. From T cells, B-cell-depleted T cells, or PBMCs came the material, which was cDNA or gDNA.

The V and J ends lost 6 bases and 2 bases respectively, with 26 bases between them. This CDR3 spans 19 amino acids. Per the germline V gene, CDR1 is MNHEY and CDR2 is SVGEGT. In the original processing: It was from reference gene primer amplification that nucleated cell counts were estimated. Data came from immunoSEQ multiplex PCR; TCRdb stores just in-frame clones and leaves some out. The V and J calls and clone size were taken over from that table, and D and trimming were inferred from the DNA. The data show 150,000 to 200,000 clones, with roughly 80% seen just once and roughly 5.1% held by the top ten.

This rearrangement joins TRBV6-2 or TRBV6-3 to TRBJ1-5, with D possibly being TRBD1 (5 bases). This sequence originates from a woman in her twenties or thirties with acute or convalescent COVID-19. What was sequenced was peripheral blood. CDR3 bases: TGTGCCAGCAGCCCGTTACAGGCAGCCGTAAGGTTTCGCAATCAGCCCCAGCATTTT. Protein product: CASSPLQAAVRFRNQPQHF.